This T cell receptor (beta chain) stems from a study of cytomegalovirus exposure and HLA in healthy donors. Notes on the study in general: A later analysis reportedly found fewer N-insertions in an Asian-associated ancestry cluster than the roughly 670-donor mean. Presence/absence results assume similar sequencing depth per donor, which may not hold. Later on, a genetic analysis was performed. It linked a missense variant in DCLRE1C with V- and J-gene trimming of TCR beta.

Trimming at V came to 3 bases and at J to 0 bases, leaving 13 bases not matched to a gene. The germline CDR1 and CDR2 sequences are SEHNR and FQNEAQ (reference sequence). The CDR3 extends over 19 amino acids. A remark on this clone: Its specificity is unknown.

PCR involved 60 Vbeta and 13 Jbeta primers. Profiling relied on immunoSEQ multiplex PCR, and the TCRdb table lists in-frame clones only, not all of them. In the table there are around 100,000 clones, approximately 76% of which are singletons. The sequence was obtained from a man aged 40-49 years in good health and CMV-seronegative. This chain joins TRBV7-9 and TRBJ1-3; 8 bases are a match to TRBD1. Sequences were obtained from PBMCs. CDR3 DNA sequence: TGTGCCAGCAGCTTGGTCCCGGGACAGGTGACCTTCTCTGGAAACACCATATATTTT. Translation: CASSLVPGQVTFSGNTIYF.